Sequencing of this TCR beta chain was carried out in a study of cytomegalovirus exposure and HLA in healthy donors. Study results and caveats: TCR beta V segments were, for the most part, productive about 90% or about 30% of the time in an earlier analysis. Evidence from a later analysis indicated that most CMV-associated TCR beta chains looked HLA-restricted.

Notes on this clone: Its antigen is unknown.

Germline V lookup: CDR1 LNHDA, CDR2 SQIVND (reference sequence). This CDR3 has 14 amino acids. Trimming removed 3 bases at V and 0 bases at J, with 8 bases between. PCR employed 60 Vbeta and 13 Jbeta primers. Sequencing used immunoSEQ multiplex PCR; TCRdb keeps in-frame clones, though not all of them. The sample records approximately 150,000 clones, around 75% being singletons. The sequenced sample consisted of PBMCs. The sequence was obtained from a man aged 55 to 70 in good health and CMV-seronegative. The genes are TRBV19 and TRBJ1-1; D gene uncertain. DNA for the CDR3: TGTGCCAGTAGTATCGAACAGTTGAACACTGAAGCTTTCTTT. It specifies CASSIEQLNTEAFF.